A selection of T cell receptor beta chains follows, all from one sample in a study of cytotoxic CD8 clonotypes in ibrutinib-treated CLL. TCRdb's table, derived via immunoSEQ multiplex PCR, lists solely in-frame clones and lacks some. The table includes roughly 150,000 clones, approximately 77% detected once. The material was PBMCs, obtained after 12 months of ibrutinib treatment. Receptors originate from a human donor with chronic lymphocytic leukemia. CDR3s include the opening cysteine and the closing phenylalanine or tryptophan. A D gene is named only where the DNA matches it firmly. Clone size is not always given. Where it is, it says once, few, many or a class for expanded clones.

j_call	clone_size	v_call	d_call	cdr3_aa	cdr3_nt
TRBJ2-3	.	TRBV9	TRBD1	CASSDEGTDTDTQYF	TGTGCCAGCAGCGACGAAGGGACAGACACAGATACGCAGTATTTT
TRBJ1-2	.	TRBV19	.	CASSNKGTAIGYGYTF	TGTGCCAGTAGTAATAAAGGGACGGCTATCGGCTATGGCTACACCTTC
TRBJ1-2	.	TRBV5-8	TRBD1	CASNLASKTGARGYTF	TGTGCCAGCAACCTCGCTTCAAAGACAGGGGCTAGAGGCTACACCTTC
TRBJ2-1	.	TRBV5-4	TRBD2	CASSLSSGSYNEQFF	TGTGCCAGCAGCTTGTCGAGCGGGAGTTACAATGAGCAGTTCTTC
TRBJ2-2	.	TRBV6-6	TRBD1	CASRKQGARLTGELFF	TGTGCCAGCAGAAAACAGGGGGCGCGTTTGACCGGGGAGCTGTTTTTT
TRBJ1-2	few	TRBV6-5	TRBD1	CASSVQGNDYGYTF	TGTGCCAGCAGCGTACAGGGGAACGACTATGGCTACACCTTC
TRBJ1-5	.	TRBV30	.	CAWSVGPNQPQHF	TGTGCCTGGAGTGTTGGCCCGAATCAGCCCCAGCATTTT
TRBJ2-7	.	TRBV2	TRBD1	CASSADRVFDEQYF	TGTGCCAGCAGCGCTGACAGGGTTTTCGACGAGCAGTACTTC
TRBJ2-5	.	TRBV28	TRBD2	CASSSPSGGRIQYF	TGTGCCAGCAGTTCTCCTTCGGGGGGGCGAATCCAGTACTTC
TRBJ1-4	few	TRBV19	.	CASKGVEGEKLFF	TGTGCCAGTAAAGGAGTAGAGGGGGAAAAACTGTTTTTT
TRBJ1-1	.	TRBV19	TRBD1	CASRHPGQRNTEAFF	TGTGCCAGTAGGCATCCGGGACAGAGGAACACTGAAGCTTTCTTT
TRBJ2-7	.	TRBV11-2	.	CASSLERLGSSEQYF	TGTGCCAGCAGCTTAGAAAGATTAGGGTCAAGCGAGCAGTACTTC
TRBJ2-1	.	TRBV2	.	CASSESGSHNEQFF	TGTGCCAGCAGTGAATCCGGCTCGCACAATGAGCAGTTCTTC
TRBJ2-7	once	TRBV10-3	.	CAISESEGHLYEQYF	TGTGCCATCAGTGAGTCGGAGGGACATCTCTACGAGCAGTACTTC
TRBJ1-2	.	TRBV28	TRBD1	CASSSGTGRGYTF	TGTGCCAGCAGTTCGGGGACAGGGAGAGGCTACACCTTC
TRBJ1-1	.	TRBV28	.	CASSGGRAYTEAFF	TGTGCCAGCAGTGGGGGCAGGGCATACACTGAAGCTTTCTTT
TRBJ1-1	.	TRBV5-4	TRBD1	CASSLPGGSNTEAFF	TGTGCCAGCAGCTTACCAGGGGGGTCGAACACTGAAGCTTTCTTT
TRBJ2-5	.	TRBV19	TRBD1	CASNAGTAGTQYF	TGTGCCAGTAACGCCGGGACAGCAGGGACCCAGTACTTC
TRBJ2-7	.	TRBV6-5	.	CASIPAATYEQYF	TGTGCCAGCATTCCCGCGGCCACCTACGAGCAGTACTTC
TRBJ2-3	.	TRBV7-2	TRBD2	CASRIGGLAGADTQYF	TGTGCCAGCAGAATTGGGGGACTAGCGGGGGCAGATACGCAGTATTTT
TRBJ2-7	.	TRBV5-1	.	CASSLDTDSREQYF	TGCGCCAGCAGCTTGGACACGGACTCACGGGAGCAGTACTTC
TRBJ2-7	.	TRBV9	TRBD1	CASSVGTGGGEQYF	TGTGCCAGCAGCGTTGGGACAGGGGGAGGCGAGCAGTACTTC
TRBJ2-5	few	TRBV7-2	TRBD2	CASSSPGLAGPRTQYF	TGTGCCAGCAGCTCACCGGGACTAGCGGGTCCAAGGACCCAGTACTTC
TRBJ2-1	once	TRBV5-1	.	CASSLGRHNEQFF	TGCGCCAGCAGCTTGGGCCGGCACAATGAGCAGTTCTTC
TRBJ2-1	.	TRBV28	TRBD2	CATELAGGLGTHEQFF	TGTGCCACGGAGCTAGCGGGGGGGCTTGGTACCCATGAGCAGTTCTTC
TRBJ1-1	.	TRBV28	.	CASSLSSVGGGEAFF	TGTGCCAGCAGTTTATCCTCCGTCGGGGGGGGTGAAGCTTTCTTT
TRBJ2-7	.	TRBV10-3	.	CAISESESGGRFYEQYF	TGTGCCATCAGTGAGTCGGAATCGGGTGGGCGGTTCTACGAGCAGTACTTC
TRBJ1-1	.	TRBV28	.	CASYVLPLSVRGVTEAFF	TGTGCCAGCTACGTCCTGCCTCTTTCGGTACGCGGTGTCACTGAAGCTTTCTTT
TRBJ1-3	.	TRBV11-2	.	CASSSLLGGKGNTIYF	TGTGCCAGCAGCTCACTCCTCGGGGGAAAGGGAAACACCATATATTTT
TRBJ1-5	few	TRBV27	TRBD1	CASSLLGQGSNQPQHF	TGTGCCAGCAGTTTATTGGGACAGGGGAGCAATCAGCCCCAGCATTTT
TRBJ1-2	few	TRBV7-2	.	CASSLRYGPYGYTF	TGTGCCAGCAGCTTGCGATACGGACCTTATGGCTACACCTTC
TRBJ1-6	.	TRBV5-1	TRBD1	CASSLQGAPYNSPLHF	TGCGCCAGCAGTCTACAGGGGGCCCCTTATAATTCACCCCTCCACTTT
TRBJ2-2	.	TRBV7-9	TRBD1	CASSRDRGTGELFF	TGTGCCAGCAGCAGGGACAGGGGAACCGGGGAGCTGTTTTTT
TRBJ2-2	few	TRBV7-3	TRBD1	CASSSMEGTGGTGELFF	TGTGCCAGCAGCTCTATGGAGGGGACAGGGGGCACCGGGGAGCTGTTTTTT
TRBJ1-2	many	TRBV9	.	CASSVRVEVGGGYTF	TGTGCCAGCAGCGTACGGGTAGAGGTTGGCGGGGGCTACACCTTC
TRBJ1-5	.	TRBV7-2	TRBD1	CASSDREGQPQHF	TGTGCCAGCAGCGACAGGGAGGGTCAGCCCCAGCATTTT
TRBJ2-3	.	TRBV10-3	TRBD2	CAISETSGGLGDTQYF	TGTGCCATCAGTGAGACTAGCGGGGGGCTCGGAGATACGCAGTATTTT
TRBJ1-3	few	TRBV30	.	CAWSAHGNTIYF	TGTGCCTGGAGCGCCCATGGAAACACCATATATTTT
TRBJ1-5	.	TRBV2	TRBD1	CASSLGTGNQPQHF	TGTGCCAGCAGCCTCGGGACAGGCAATCAGCCCCAGCATTTT
TRBJ2-2	.	TRBV6-5	.	CASSQGSTFGELFF	TGTGCCAGCAGCCAGGGGTCAACTTTCGGGGAGCTGTTTTTT
TRBJ2-7	.	TRBV4-3	TRBD2	CASSQELGRLAGGLLVEQYF	TGCGCCAGCAGCCAAGAATTGGGTCGACTAGCGGGCGGGCTGTTAGTCGAGCAGTACTTC
TRBJ1-5	.	TRBV28	.	CASRSLQGITQPQHF	TGTGCCAGCAGATCGCTTCAGGGTATCACTCAGCCCCAGCATTTT
TRBJ1-2	once	TRBV29-1	.	CSVEWGRNYGYTF	TGCAGCGTTGAATGGGGTAGGAACTATGGCTACACCTTC
TRBJ1-5	.	TRBV21-1	.	CASSKGYSNQPQHF	TGTGCCAGCAGCAAAGGCTATAGCAATCAGCCCCAGCATTTT
TRBJ1-1	.	TRBV15	.	CATSRDRSGNTEAFF	TGTGCCACCAGCAGAGATCGGTCGGGGAACACTGAAGCTTTCTTT
TRBJ1-2	.	TRBV11-1	.	CASSRGEGNYGYTF	TGTGCCAGCAGCCGAGGGGAGGGCAACTATGGCTACACCTTC
TRBJ1-1	.	TRBV4-3	.	CASSQGGLGTEAFF	TGCGCCAGCAGCCAAGGGGGGCTGGGCACTGAAGCTTTCTTT
TRBJ1-2	.	TRBV6-5	.	CASSYSVGQYGYTF	TGTGCCAGCAGTTACTCGGTGGGTCAATATGGCTACACCTTC
TRBJ2-3	.	TRBV7-2	.	CASSLGLFSGVRDTQYF	TGTGCCAGCAGCTTAGGGTTATTTAGTGGGGTACGAGATACGCAGTATTTT
TRBJ2-2	.	TRBV9	.	CASSVEGGRYGELFF	TGTGCCAGCAGCGTAGAGGGGGGCAGGTACGGGGAGCTGTTTTTT
TRBJ1-1	.	TRBV5-8	TRBD1	CASSSRGEWAEAFF	TGTGCCAGCAGCTCCAGGGGGGAATGGGCTGAAGCTTTCTTT
TRBJ2-7	.	TRBV4-2	TRBD2	CASSQDKGNGGAYEQYF	TGTGCCAGCAGCCAAGATAAGGGGAATGGGGGGGCCTACGAGCAGTACTTC
TRBJ1-1	.	TRBV6-1	.	CATSRQANTEAFF	TGTGCCACCTCCCGGCAGGCAAACACTGAAGCTTTCTTT
TRBJ2-7	few	TRBV5-4	.	CASSDDGPYEQYF	TGTGCCAGCAGCGACGACGGTCCCTACGAGCAGTACTTC
TRBJ2-2	.	TRBV14	.	CASSPQVFHTGELFF	TGTGCCAGCAGCCCCCAGGTGTTTCACACCGGGGAGCTGTTTTTT